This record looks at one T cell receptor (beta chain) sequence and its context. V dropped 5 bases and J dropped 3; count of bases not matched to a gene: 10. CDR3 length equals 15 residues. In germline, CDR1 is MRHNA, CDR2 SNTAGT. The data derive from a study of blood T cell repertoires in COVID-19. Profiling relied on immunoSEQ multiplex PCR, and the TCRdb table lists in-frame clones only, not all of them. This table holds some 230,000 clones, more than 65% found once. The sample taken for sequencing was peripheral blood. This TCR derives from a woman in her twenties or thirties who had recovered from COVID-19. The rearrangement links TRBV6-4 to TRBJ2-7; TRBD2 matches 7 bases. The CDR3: CASSLQGGANYEQYF. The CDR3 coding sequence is TGTGCCAGCAGTCTCCAGGGAGGGGCCAACTACGAGCAGTACTTC.